This is a list of T cell receptor beta chains from one sample in a study of T cells after yellow fever vaccination. TCRdb independently ran MiXCR on the 5' RACE reads; one entry per CDR3 protein. The top ten hold roughly a sixth of the sample, which has nearly 350,000 distinct CDR3 sequences, roughly 8% seen once. The material was PBMCs, obtained more than 40 days after the first yellow fever vaccination. All receptors come from a man between 18 and 29 years old who received the YFV17D yellow fever vaccine. The CDR3 runs from the conserved cysteine through the conserved F or W. Fields, in order: V gene, J gene, clone size, D gene, CDR3 DNA, CDR3 protein. D genes are given only for firm matches. Clone size is stated in some rows and not others, as once, few, many or a class when expanded.

TRBV30	TRBJ2-2	few	TRBD2	TGTGCCTGGAGTGCCGTTGGGGGGGACACCGGGGAGCTGTTTTTT	CAWSAVGGDTGELFF
TRBV29-1	TRBJ2-3	-	TRBD2	TGCAGCGTTGATTTGGTAGCGGGCCTCACAGATACGCAGTATTTT	CSVDLVAGLTDTQYF
TRBV15	TRBJ1-5	few	TRBD1	TGTGCCAACGGGACAGGGCTTTCGAGCAATCAGCCCCAGCATTTT	CANGTGLSSNQPQHF
TRBV5-1	TRBJ1-2	many	-	TGCGCCAGCAGCCTGACAGACTTATCGTCTTATGGCTACACCTTC	CASSLTDLSSYGYTF
TRBV5-6	TRBJ2-1	few	-	TGTGCCAGCAGCTTACGTCTAAATACTAATTCGAACAATGAGCAGTTCTTC	CASSLRLNTNSNNEQFF
TRBV7-7	TRBJ2-1	-	TRBD2	TGTGCCAGCAGCCCTAAACGGACCAGCGGGAGCTCCTACAATGAGCAGTTCTTC	CASSPKRTSGSSYNEQFF
TRBV7-9	TRBJ2-3	-	TRBD1	TGTGCCAGCAGCTCCGACAGGGGCACAGATACGCAGTATTTT	CASSSDRGTDTQYF
TRBV6-5	TRBJ2-3	few	-	TGTGCCAGCAGACCCTCCGGAGATACGCAGTATTTT	CASRPSGDTQYF
TRBV5-1	TRBJ2-5	-	-	TGCGCCAGCAGCCCGGGACCACTCGGGGAGACCCAGTACTTC	CASSPGPLGETQYF
TRBV5-1	TRBJ2-3	many	-	TGCGCCAGCAGCTCTGGGGGCAAGACAGATACGCAGTATTTT	CASSSGGKTDTQYF
TRBV5-1	TRBJ1-1	-	-	TGCGCCAGCAGGAGGTCTTCAAACACTGAAGCTTTCTTT	CASRRSSNTEAFF
TRBV5-1	TRBJ2-3	few	-	TGCGCCAGCAGCTTCTCCCAAGACACAGATACGCAGTATTTT	CASSFSQDTDTQYF
TRBV11-1	TRBJ2-5	few	-	TGTGCCAGCAGCTTAGTCCACACTCAAGAGACCCAGTACTTC	CASSLVHTQETQYF
TRBV29-1	TRBJ1-1	few	TRBD1	TGCAGCGTTTGCCCATGGGACAGGGAGGAAGCTTTCTTT	CSVCPWDREEAFF
TRBV6-4	TRBJ2-3	-	TRBD2	TGTGCCAGCAGTGACAGCGGGGGAATAGATACGCAGTATTTT	CASSDSGGIDTQYF
TRBV7-6	TRBJ2-3	many	-	TGTGCCAGCAGTCCTGGGCCTGCAGATACGCAGTATTTT	CASSPGPADTQYF
TRBV5-4	TRBJ1-2	-	-	TGTGCCAGCAGTTTTGCGGGGTTAACAGGGTATGGCTACACCTTC	CASSFAGLTGYGYTF
TRBV5-6	TRBJ1-3	few	-	TGTGCCAGCAGCTCAGGGTACTCTGGAAACACCATATATTTT	CASSSGYSGNTIYF
TRBV11-3	TRBJ2-2	few	-	TGTGCCAGCTCGTTGTCAGGGGTAGCCACCGGGGAGCTGTTTTTT	CASSLSGVATGELFF
TRBV5-1	TRBJ2-3	-	TRBD2	TGCGCCAGCAGCTTGAGAAGGACTAGCGGGGCAACAGATACGCAGTATTTT	CASSLRRTSGATDTQYF
TRBV4-1	TRBJ1-5	-	-	TGCGCCAGCAGCCAGGGGACGGCCAGTGGCAATCAGCCCCAGCATTTT	CASSQGTASGNQPQHF
TRBV12-3/TRBV12-4	TRBJ2-6	few	TRBD1	TGTGCCAGCAGTTCAAGACCCCGATTCGGACAGGGTCTTCCTGGGGCCAACGTCCTGACTTTC	CASSSRPRFGQGLPGANVLTF
TRBV18	TRBJ2-3	few	TRBD2	TGTGCCAGCTCACCCGGTTCTAGCGGGGGCACAGATACGCAGTATTTT	CASSPGSSGGTDTQYF
TRBV2	TRBJ2-3	few	-	TGTGCCAGCAGTGTAGAGGGAGATACGCAGTATTTT	CASSVEGDTQYF
TRBV7-9	TRBJ1-1	few	-	TGTGCCAGCAGCTTCCCAGGGTCGTTCCCTGAAGCTTTCTTT	CASSFPGSFPEAFF
TRBV12-3/TRBV12-4	TRBJ1-5	-	-	TGTGCCAGCAGTTTAATGTGGCAGCCCCAGCATTTT	CASSLMWQPQHF
TRBV7-2	TRBJ1-1	-	-	TGTGCCGGGAAACAGGGTGGCACTGAAGCTTTCTTT	CAGKQGGTEAFF
TRBV5-4	TRBJ1-6	-	-	TGTGCCAGCAGCTTGGCGTGGAATTCACCCCTCCACTTT	CASSLAWNSPLHF
TRBV15	TRBJ2-5	-	-	TGTGCCACCAGCGTACCTAGGCGGACAGGAGGGGAGACCCAGTACTTC	CATSVPRRTGGETQYF
TRBV18	TRBJ1-1	-	-	TGTGCCAGCTCACTGAACGTAGGCCAAAACACTGAAGCTTTCTTT	CASSLNVGQNTEAFF
TRBV19	TRBJ1-5	few	TRBD1	TGTGCCAGTAGTACACAGGGGGCAGAGGATCAGCCCCAGCATTTT	CASSTQGAEDQPQHF
TRBV12-3/TRBV12-4	TRBJ1-1	few	-	TGTGCCAGCAGCCGAGAGGGGACGAAGGGGGCTTTCTTT	CASSREGTKGAFF
TRBV7-8	TRBJ2-5	few	-	TGTGCCAGCAGCTTAGGCGTCCAGTTGGAGACCCAGTACTTC	CASSLGVQLETQYF
TRBV2	TRBJ1-6	-	TRBD1	TGTGCCAGCAGTGACCTACAGGGGGGTTCACCCCTCCACTTT	CASSDLQGGSPLHF
TRBV7-2	TRBJ1-2	-	-	TGTGCCAACGCTTATGGCTACACCTTC	CANAYGYTF
TRBV6-1	TRBJ2-1	-	-	TGTGCCAGCAGATGGGACTTGACCTCCTACAATGAGCAGTTCTTC	CASRWDLTSYNEQFF
TRBV6-1	TRBJ1-6	few	-	TGTGCCAGCAGACCCGGCGGGGGGTTGAATTCACCCCTCCACTTT	CASRPGGGLNSPLHF
TRBV5-1	TRBJ1-1	-	TRBD1	TGCGCCAGCAGCGGACAGGGACCGGTGAACACTGAAGCTTTCTTT	CASSGQGPVNTEAFF
TRBV18	TRBJ2-3	-	TRBD1	TGTGCCAGCTCCCTTTACAGGGGGCAAGGAGATACGCAGTATTTT	CASSLYRGQGDTQYF
TRBV4-2	TRBJ2-6	-	-	TGTGCCAGCAGCCTCACGGGCAGGGAGGCTGGGGCCAACGTCCTGACTTTC	CASSLTGREAGANVLTF
TRBV9	TRBJ1-2	few	-	TGTGCCAGCAGCGTAGAGGGCAGGGGCAACTATGGCTACACCTTC	CASSVEGRGNYGYTF
TRBV5-1	TRBJ2-1	many	TRBD2	TGCGCCAGCAGCTTGTACCAGCGGGGGGGCGATGAGCAGTTCTTC	CASSLYQRGGDEQFF
TRBV6-5	TRBJ2-3	-	TRBD1	TGTGCCAGCAGTTACTCATATCCCTCAGGGGGTGGCACAGATACGCAGTATTTT	CASSYSYPSGGGTDTQYF
TRBV12-3/TRBV12-4	TRBJ2-3	many	-	TGTGCCAGTAGCCTCGGGGGAGCAGATACGCAGTATTTT	CASSLGGADTQYF
TRBV6-1	TRBJ1-2	few	-	TGTGCCAGCAGTGAGCAAATCTATGGCTACACCTTC	CASSEQIYGYTF
TRBV14	TRBJ2-6	-	-	TGTGCCAGCAGCCACGTGAGGGAGAGGGAATACTCTGGGGCCAACGTCCTGACTTTC	CASSHVREREYSGANVLTF
TRBV7-2	TRBJ2-2	many	-	TGTGCCAGCATATACGGACTAAACACCGGGGAGCTGTTTTTT	CASIYGLNTGELFF
TRBV7-2	TRBJ1-1	-	TRBD1	TGTGCCAGCACACTGACCGGGACAGGGTTCACTGAAGCTTTCTTT	CASTLTGTGFTEAFF
TRBV28	TRBJ1-2	-	TRBD1	TGTGCCACCTCCTCCGGACAGGTAGCCTATGGCTACACCTTC	CATSSGQVAYGYTF
TRBV7-2	TRBJ1-5	many	-	TGTGCCAGCAGCTTAGGAGGATTGGGGCAGCCCCAGCATTTT	CASSLGGLGQPQHF
TRBV7-2	TRBJ1-6	-	-	TGTGCCAGCAGCTTGCGGGGCAGCCTTAATTCACCCCTCCACTTT	CASSLRGSLNSPLHF
TRBV5-1	TRBJ1-4	few	-	TGCGCCAGCACCTTTACCCCACAGGGACCTAATGAAAAACTGTTTTTT	CASTFTPQGPNEKLFF
TRBV6-5	TRBJ2-1	many	TRBD1	TGTGCCAGCAGGGGGACAGGGAGGGTGGTCGATGAGCAGTTCTTC	CASRGTGRVVDEQFF